Listed below are T cell receptor beta chains from one sample, sequenced in a study of long-term antiretroviral therapy in people with HIV. Some clones are missing from TCRdb's copy, which holds only in-frame ones; the method was immunoSEQ multiplex PCR. The sample comprises 25,000 to 35,000 clones, about 90% of which are singletons, and 0.9% to 1.2% rests with the top ten. The specimen comprised unsorted PBMCs, sampled 2 years after starting antiretroviral therapy. These receptors all stem from a man aged 50 to 60 with HIV. CDR3s include the opening cysteine and the closing phenylalanine or tryptophan. A D gene is named only where the DNA matches it firmly.

>TRBV2|TRBJ2-2|-
CASSGARGRWDTGELFF
>TRBV28|TRBJ1-4|-
CASSSPDSSNEKLFF
>TRBV7-2|TRBJ2-7|-
CASSPSPSGHEQYF
>TRBV6-1|TRBJ2-7|TRBD1
CASSEARTRGQGYEQYF
>TRBV6-4|TRBJ2-2|TRBD1
CASSDSTTGAGGELFF
>TRBV11-3|TRBJ2-3|-
CASRSTGPDTQYF
>TRBV5-1|TRBJ2-3|TRBD1
CASSLGDRGPDTQYF
>TRBV28|TRBJ1-6|TRBD1
CASSFSAGGHSPLHF
>TRBV28|TRBJ2-1|TRBD2
CASSFYLRGSGTFF
>TRBV19|TRBJ1-1|-
CASSDQGRSTEAFF
>TRBV7-2|TRBJ2-7|TRBD2
CASSLIGTSSYEQYF
>TRBV14|TRBJ1-1|-
CASNWGGNTEAFF
>TRBV11-2|TRBJ1-3|-
CASNRWGRGRHTSGNTIYF
>TRBV29-1|TRBJ2-7|-
CSVEEDSSYEQYF
>TRBV4-1|TRBJ1-4|-
CASSQVGPMRGKNEKLFF
>TRBV4-1|TRBJ2-7|-
CASSQDVVSGLNF
>TRBV4-3|TRBJ1-5|-
CASSQDLPRYSNQPQHF
>TRBV2|TRBJ1-2|-
CASRAGVYYGYTF
>TRBV7-9|TRBJ1-1|-
CASSLEIWGTEAFF
>TRBV6-1|TRBJ2-2|-
CASDLAGGDTGELFF
>TRBV5-5|TRBJ1-3|-
CASSLIGSLSSGNTIYF
>TRBV5-5|TRBJ2-2|TRBD1
CASSLDYRDSSTGELFF
>TRBV2|TRBJ2-7|TRBD1
CASSPGTGFNEQYF
>TRBV19|TRBJ1-1|TRBD1
CASSLQGVKGDTEAFF
>TRBV2|TRBJ1-1|-
CASRRAGSSNTEAFF
>TRBV5-4|TRBJ1-2|-
CASSDWGYGYTF
>TRBV18|TRBJ1-2|-
CASLTSGMEYGYTF
>TRBV28|TRBJ2-1|-
CASSLPSGFFF
>TRBV10-3|TRBJ2-2|-
CAISESGGSNTGELFF
>TRBV29-1|TRBJ1-2|TRBD1
CSTSEGQVRYGYTF
>TRBV20-1|TRBJ2-5|-
CSASTGETQYF
>TRBV28|TRBJ2-1|TRBD1
CASSLTGSNEQFF
>TRBV25-1|TRBJ2-7|-
CASSEYWGEQYF
>TRBV6-5|TRBJ1-1|-
CASSYTPPGAFF
>TRBV25-1|TRBJ1-2|-
CASSESRPGGGYGYTF
>TRBV7-2|TRBJ1-5|TRBD1
CASSLDEWTGVLDQPQHF
>TRBV12-5|TRBJ2-7|-
CASGLVLPGVTSYEQYF
>TRBV19|TRBJ1-6|-
CASTHRGGLRSYSSPLHF
>TRBV19|TRBJ2-1|TRBD1
CASLEDRGLSNEQFF
>TRBV15|TRBJ1-6|-
CATSREGFRNSPLHF
>TRBV7-8|TRBJ2-5|-
CASSSPGLSGTPQETQYF
>TRBV28|TRBJ2-3|-
CASRSAGVTDTQYF
>TRBV4-1|TRBJ1-6|-
CASSQAGGFDSPLHF
>TRBV28|TRBJ2-7|TRBD2
CASSFLAGGKYEQYF
>TRBV2|TRBJ2-7|-
CASTRGVIGDEQYF
>TRBV2|TRBJ1-3|TRBD1
CASSAGTALGGNTIYF
>TRBV18|TRBJ2-2|-
CASSLDSTGELFF
>TRBV9|TRBJ1-3|-
CASSPLGGRNTIYF
>TRBV11-2|TRBJ2-7|-
CASSRGGGAYEQYF
>TRBV18|TRBJ1-1|-
CASSPAPGNTEAFF
>TRBV5-1|TRBJ2-7|TRBD1
CASSLAGGSAYEQYF
>TRBV19|TRBJ1-3|-
CASSMRRGASGNTIYF
>TRBV28|TRBJ2-1|TRBD2
CASSSLAGSSYNEQFF
>TRBV4-3|TRBJ2-7|TRBD1
CASSQEVTGAYEQYF
>TRBV2|TRBJ2-7|TRBD2
CASSDPGGGGYEQYF